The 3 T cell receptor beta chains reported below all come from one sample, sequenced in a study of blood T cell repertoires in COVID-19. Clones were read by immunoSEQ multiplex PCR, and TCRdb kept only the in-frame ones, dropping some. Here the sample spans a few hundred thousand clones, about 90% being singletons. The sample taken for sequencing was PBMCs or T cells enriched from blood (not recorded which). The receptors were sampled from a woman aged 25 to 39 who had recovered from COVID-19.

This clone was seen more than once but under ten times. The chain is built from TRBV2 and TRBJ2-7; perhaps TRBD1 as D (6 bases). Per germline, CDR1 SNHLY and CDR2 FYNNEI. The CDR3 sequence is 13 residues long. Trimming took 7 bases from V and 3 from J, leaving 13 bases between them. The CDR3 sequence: CASNQGPYYEQYF. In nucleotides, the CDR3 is TGTGCCAGCAATCAGGGGCCCTACTACGAGCAGTACTTC.

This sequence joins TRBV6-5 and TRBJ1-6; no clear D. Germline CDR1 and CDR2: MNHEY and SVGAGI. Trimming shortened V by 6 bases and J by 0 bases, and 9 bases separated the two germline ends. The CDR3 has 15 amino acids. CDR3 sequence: CASRPSGSYNSPLHF. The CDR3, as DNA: TGTGCCAGCAGACCTAGTGGCTCCTATAATTCACCCCTCCACTTT.

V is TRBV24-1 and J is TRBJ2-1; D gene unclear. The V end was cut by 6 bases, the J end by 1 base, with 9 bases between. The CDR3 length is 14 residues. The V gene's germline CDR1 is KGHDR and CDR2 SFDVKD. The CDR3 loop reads CATSMRESYNEQFF. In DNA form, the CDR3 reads TGTGCCACCAGTATGCGTGAATCCTACAATGAGCAGTTCTTC.